These 9 T cell receptor beta chains were all obtained from the same sample, sequenced in a study of shared clonotypes between healthy human individuals. Sequencing was performed with immunoSEQ multiplex PCR; in TCRdb, only in-frame clones are kept and a portion is missing. There are approximately 980,000 clones in the sample; around three quarters occur only once, and about 1.5% lies in the top ten. Sequenced sample: memory CD4+ T cells sorted from blood. Stated subset: CD45RA-negative fraction. The receptor set was obtained from a man younger than 35 in good health.

The chain combines TRBV11-3 with TRBJ2-3; 10 positions match TRBD1. The trim removed 1 base at V and 4 bases at J, leaving 2 bases unmatched. Germline values: CDR1 SGHNT, CDR2 YENEEA. This CDR3 has 15 amino acids. The CDR3 spells CASSLGGQGADTQYF. In DNA, the CDR3 is TGTGCCAGCAGCTTAGGAGGACAGGGGGCAGATACGCAGTATTTT.

About this clone itself: Other DNA sequences in the sample encode the same CDR3. The V gene is TRBV5-1, the J gene TRBJ2-7, with D unresolved. This CDR3 region has 14 residues. Between the trimmed V and J ends, which lost 0 bases and 4 bases, there was a span of 11 bases. Germline loops: CDR1 SGHRS, CDR2 YFSETQ. This CDR3 reads CASSLGSSLYEQYF. The CDR3 coding sequence is TGCGCCAGCAGCTTGGGTAGCAGTTTATACGAGCAGTACTTC.

This sequence joins TRBV5-4 and TRBJ2-5, with 16 bases aligning to TRBD2. Per germline, CDR1 SGHNT and CDR2 YYREEE (reference sequence). The CDR3 loop spans 17 amino acids. The trim removed 4 bases at V and 6 bases at J, leaving 9 bases unmatched. The CDR3 loop reads CASSKGLAGGPAQTQYF. In DNA, the CDR3 is TGTGCCAGCAGCAAGGGACTAGCGGGAGGGCCAGCCCAGACCCAGTACTTC.

Regarding this clone: The sample holds other DNA sequences that translate to the same CDR3. The chain couples TRBV19 to TRBJ2-7; D may be TRBD1 (5 bases). Germline V gives CDR1 LNHDA, CDR2 SQIVND (reference sequence). The CDR3 is 13 residues long. Between the trimmed V and J ends, which lost 4 bases and 2 bases, there was a span of 9 bases. This CDR3 reads CASSTSGTYEQYF. The CDR3 DNA follows: TGTGCCAGTAGTACATCAGGGACCTACGAGCAGTACTTC.

The chain couples TRBV5-4 to TRBJ2-3; no definite D call. Germline loops: CDR1 SGHNT, CDR2 YYREEE (reference sequence). CDR3 length: 13 amino acids. Trimming removed 2 bases at V and 1 base at J, with 5 bases between. The CDR3 nucleotides read TGTGCCAGCAGCTTAACTGGCACAGATACGCAGTATTTT. Amino acids: CASSLTGTDTQYF. Full variable domain (missing parts from reference TRBV5-4 and TRBJ2-3): ETGVTQSPTHLIKTRGQQVTLRCSSQSGHNTVSWYQQALGQGPQFIFQYYREEENGRGNFPPRFSGLQFPNYSSELNVNALELDDSALYLCASSLTGTDTQYFGPGTRLTVL.

The genes are TRBV10-3 and TRBJ2-7; 11 bases agree with TRBD1. CDR1 and CDR2 from the germline V gene are ENHRY and SYGVKD. The CDR3 covers 15 residues. The junction had 8 bases not matched to a gene; V was cut back by 6 bases and J by 4 bases. In nucleotides, the CDR3 is TGTGCCATCAGAGGACAGGGGGCCAAATCGTACGAGCAGTACTTC. Amino acid sequence: CAIRGQGAKSYEQYF.

The V and J genes are TRBV6-5 and TRBJ2-7; 9 bases align to TRBD2. The germline V gene has CDR1 MNHEY and CDR2 SVGAGI. The CDR3 contains 14 residues. Trimming removed 6 bases from V and 6 bases from J; junction bases left unmatched: 9. The CDR3 DNA is TGTGCCAGCAGCAGAGGGGCGGGGGGGCGCGAGCAGTACTTC. Translation gives CASSRGAGGREQYF.

This clone appeared a single time. This chain connects TRBV4-2 to TRBJ2-3; 11 bases are shared with TRBD2. This CDR3 is built from 14 residues. The germline gives CDR1 LGHNA, CDR2 YNFKEQ. The V gene end was trimmed by 9 bases and the J gene end by 4 bases; junction bases not matched to a gene: 6. CDR3 DNA sequence: TGTGCCAGAAAACTAGCGGGAGAAGCAGATACGCAGTATTTT. It yields the protein CARKLAGEADTQYF.

The chain uses TRBV5-4 and TRBJ2-1, with D unresolved. Germline assignment: CDR1 SGHNT and CDR2 YYREEE (reference sequence). This CDR3 spans 16 amino acids. Trimming left V 6 bases short and J 0 bases short, with 16 bases between. Written as DNA, the CDR3 is TGTGCCAGCACCCCCTTCGGGCAGAGCTCCTACAATGAGCAGTTCTTC. This codes for CASTPFGQSSYNEQFF.